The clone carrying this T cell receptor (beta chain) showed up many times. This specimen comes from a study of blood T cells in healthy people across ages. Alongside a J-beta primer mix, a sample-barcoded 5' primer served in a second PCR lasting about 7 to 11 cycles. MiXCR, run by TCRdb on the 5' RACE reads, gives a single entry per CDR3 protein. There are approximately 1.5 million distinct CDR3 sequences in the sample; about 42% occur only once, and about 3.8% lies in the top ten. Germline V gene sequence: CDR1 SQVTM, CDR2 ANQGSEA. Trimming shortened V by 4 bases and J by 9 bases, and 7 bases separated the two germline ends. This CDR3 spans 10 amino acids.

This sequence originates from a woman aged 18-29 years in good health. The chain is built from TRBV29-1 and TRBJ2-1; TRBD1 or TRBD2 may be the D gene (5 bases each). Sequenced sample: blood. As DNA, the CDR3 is TGCAGCGTTGCGGGGACTGAGCAGTTCTTC. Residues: CSVAGTEQFF.